These 11 T cell receptor beta chains came from one sample sequenced in a study of T cell changes during pregnancy in multiple sclerosis. Clones were sequenced by immunoSEQ multiplex PCR, and TCRdb holds only the in-frame ones, with some missing. The data contain about 83,000 clones, 90% to 95% of them singletons. This sample comprised PBMCs, obtained in the first trimester of pregnancy. These TCRs come from a female donor in good health, serving as a control in a pregnancy study. Some clones in this sample may be carry-over from other donors' samples.

This sequence joins TRBV7-9 and TRBJ2-2, with 8 bases aligning to TRBD1. Germline V gene data show CDR1 as SEHNR and CDR2 as FQNEAQ (reference sequence). The CDR3 is 13 residues long. Trimming cost V 6 bases and J 6 bases; bases outside gene matches: 3. CDR3 sequence reads: CASRIQGAGELFF. The CDR3 bases are TGTGCCAGCAGAATACAGGGGGCCGGGGAGCTGTTTTTT.

This chain uses TRBV9 with TRBJ2-1; weak D call: TRBD2 (6 bases). Germline-derived CDR1 and CDR2 are SGDLS and YYNGEE. V gave up 3 bases and J gave up 5 bases, with 12 bases separating them. The CDR3 has 14 amino acids. CDR3 nucleotide sequence: TGTGCCAGCAGCGCCCGAACTAGCAACAATGAGCAGTTCTTC. Protein sequence: CASSARTSNNEQFF.

J is TRBJ2-3 and V is TRBV4-3; D perhaps matches TRBD2 (6 bases). Germline assignment: CDR1 LGHNA and CDR2 YSLEER. The ends were cut back, 0 bases at V and 4 bases at J, with 14 bases in the middle. The CDR3 is 16 amino acids. CDR3 DNA: TGCGCCAGCAGCCAAGATCGGGGGAGTAGGTCAGATACGCAGTATTTT. Its translation is CASSQDRGSRSDTQYF.

The chain links TRBV6-5 to TRBJ2-7; maybe TRBD2 (7 bases). V was pared by 6 bases and J by 2 bases, with 14 bases between. In germline, CDR1 is MNHEY, CDR2 SVGAGI. This CDR3 has 14 amino acids. CDR3 loop: CASSQRGGPYEQYF. In DNA form, the CDR3 reads TGTGCCAGCAGCCAGAGGGGGGGACCCTACGAGCAGTACTTC.

The rearrangement uses TRBV7-2 and TRBJ2-3; D ambiguous. CDR1 and CDR2 (germline): SGHTA, FQGNSA. The CDR3 is 13 amino acids. Trimming took 3 bases from V and 6 from J, leaving 10 bases between them. In DNA, the CDR3 is TGTGCCAGCAGCTTGGCCGCGAGGGATACGCAGTATTTT. This codes for CASSLAARDTQYF. Looking up the rest from reference TRBV7-2 and TRBJ2-3 gives the full variable domain: GAGVSQSPSNKVTEKGKDVELRCDPISGHTALYWYRQSLGQGLEFLIYFQGNSAPDKSGLPSDRFSAERTGGSVSTLTIQRTQQEDSAVYLCASSLAARDTQYFGPGTRLTVL.

This chain links TRBV19 with TRBJ2-5, with D possibly matching TRBD2 (5 bases). Trimming left V 5 bases short and J 5 bases short, with 15 bases between. The CDR3 length is 14 residues. Germline V gives CDR1 LNHDA, CDR2 SQIVND (reference sequence). CDR3 loop: CASSWRRGSETQYF. The CDR3 DNA reads TGTGCCAGTAGTTGGCGCCGGGGTAGTGAGACCCAGTACTTC.

The chain has TRBV10-1 and TRBJ1-6; D unclear. Germline CDR1 reads WNHNN; CDR2 reads SYGVQD (reference sequence). The CDR3 runs 14 residues. The V end was cut by 0 bases, the J end by 8 bases, with 8 bases between. The CDR3 reads CASSESGRYSPLHF. DNA of the CDR3: TGCGCCAGCAGTGAGTCTGGCAGGTATTCACCCCTCCACTTT.

The chain links TRBV7-9 to TRBJ1-2; a possible D gene is TRBD1 (6 bases). CDR1 and CDR2 (germline): SEHNR, FQNEAQ (reference sequence). V was pared by 4 bases and J by 5 bases, with 11 bases between. This CDR3 has 13 amino acids. The CDR3 DNA reads TGTGCCAGCAGCTCCGGACAGATTTATGGCTACACCTTC. Its protein product is CASSSGQIYGYTF.

J is TRBJ1-4 and V is TRBV6-5, with 7 bases that match TRBD1. The trim removed 6 bases at V and 7 bases at J, leaving 8 bases unmatched. The V gene's germline CDR1 is MNHEY and CDR2 SVGAGI. The CDR3 sequence is 14 residues long. In nucleotides, the CDR3 is TGTGCCAGCAGACCCCAGGGGGAGAGTGAAAAACTGTTTTTT. This codes for CASRPQGESEKLFF.

The CDR3: CASSQDTVYNEQFF. The CDR3, as DNA: TGCGCCAGCAGCCAAGATACGGTGTACAATGAGCAGTTCTTC. The V call is TRBV4-1, the J call TRBJ2-1; D not resolved. Trimming removed 0 bases from V and 4 bases from J, with 7 bases in between. The length of the CDR3 is 14 residues. The germline CDR1 and CDR2 sequences are MGHRA and YSYEKL.

A single count supports this clone. The CDR3 sequence: CASSKGGGQGYEQYF. The CDR3 DNA reads as TGTGCCAGCAGCAAAGGGGGAGGACAGGGTTACGAGCAGTACTTC. The rearrangement joins TRBV21-1 to TRBJ2-7; the D call of TRBD1 is as the table states it, not checked on the DNA. TRBV21-1 counts as a pseudogene. The CDR3 consists of 15 residues.